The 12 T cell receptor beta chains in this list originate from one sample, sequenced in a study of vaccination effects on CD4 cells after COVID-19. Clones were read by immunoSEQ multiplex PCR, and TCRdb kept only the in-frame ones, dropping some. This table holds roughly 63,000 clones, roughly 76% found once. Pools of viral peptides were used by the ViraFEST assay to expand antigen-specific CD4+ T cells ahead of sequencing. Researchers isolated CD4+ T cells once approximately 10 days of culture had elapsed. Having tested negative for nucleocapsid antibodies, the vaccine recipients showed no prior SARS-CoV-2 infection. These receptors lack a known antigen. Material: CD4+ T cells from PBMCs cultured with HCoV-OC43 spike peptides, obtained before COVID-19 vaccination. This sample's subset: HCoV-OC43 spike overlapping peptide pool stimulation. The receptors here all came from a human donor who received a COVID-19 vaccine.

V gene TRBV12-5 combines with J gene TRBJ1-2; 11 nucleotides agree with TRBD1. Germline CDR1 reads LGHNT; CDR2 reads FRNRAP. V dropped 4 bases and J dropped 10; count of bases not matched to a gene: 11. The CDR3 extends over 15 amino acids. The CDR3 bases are TGTGCTAGTGGTTCTCCCTCCGGGACAGGGGGATTCTACACCTTC. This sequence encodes CASGSPSGTGGFYTF.

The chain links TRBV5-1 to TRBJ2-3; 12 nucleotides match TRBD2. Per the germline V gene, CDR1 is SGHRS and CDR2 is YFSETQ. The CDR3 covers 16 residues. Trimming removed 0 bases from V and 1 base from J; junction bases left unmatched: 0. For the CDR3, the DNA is TGCGCCAGCAGCTTGGGACTAGCGGGGGGCACAGATACGCAGTATTTT. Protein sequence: CASSLGLAGGTDTQYF.

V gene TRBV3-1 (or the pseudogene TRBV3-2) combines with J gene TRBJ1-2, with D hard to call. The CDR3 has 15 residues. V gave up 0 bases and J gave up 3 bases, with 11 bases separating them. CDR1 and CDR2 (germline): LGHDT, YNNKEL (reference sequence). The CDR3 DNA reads TGTGCCAGCAGCCAAGATAGGCGGCTAGACTATGGCTACACCTTC. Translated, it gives CASSQDRRLDYGYTF.

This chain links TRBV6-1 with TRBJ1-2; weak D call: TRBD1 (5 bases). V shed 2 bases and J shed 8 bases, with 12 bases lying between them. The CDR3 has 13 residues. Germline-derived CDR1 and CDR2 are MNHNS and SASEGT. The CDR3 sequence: CASSESARVGYTF. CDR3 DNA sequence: TGTGCCAGCAGTGAATCCGCCAGGGTCGGCTACACCTTC.

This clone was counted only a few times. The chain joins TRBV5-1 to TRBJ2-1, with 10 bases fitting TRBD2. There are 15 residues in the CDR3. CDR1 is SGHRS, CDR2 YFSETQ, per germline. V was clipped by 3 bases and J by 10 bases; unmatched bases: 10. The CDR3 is CASSSGLAETTEQFF. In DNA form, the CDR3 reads TGCGCCAGCAGCTCTGGACTAGCGGAAACTACAGAGCAGTTCTTC.

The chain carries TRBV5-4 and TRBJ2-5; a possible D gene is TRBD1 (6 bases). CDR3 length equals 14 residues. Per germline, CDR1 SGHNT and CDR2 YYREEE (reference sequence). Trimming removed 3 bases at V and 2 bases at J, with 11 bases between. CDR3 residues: CASSSGQNQETQYF. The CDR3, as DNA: TGTGCCAGCAGCTCCGGACAGAATCAAGAGACCCAGTACTTC. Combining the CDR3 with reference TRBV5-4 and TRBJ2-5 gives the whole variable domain ETGVTQSPTHLIKTRGQQVTLRCSSQSGHNTVSWYQQALGQGPQFIFQYYREEENGRGNFPPRFSGLQFPNYSSELNVNALELDDSALYLCASSSGQNQETQYFGPGTRLLVL.

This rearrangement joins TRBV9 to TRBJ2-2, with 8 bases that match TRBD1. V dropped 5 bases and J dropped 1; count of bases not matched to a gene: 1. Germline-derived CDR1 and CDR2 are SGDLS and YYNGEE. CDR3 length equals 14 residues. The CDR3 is CASRTGVNTGELFF. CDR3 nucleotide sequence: TGTGCCAGCAGGACAGGGGTGAACACCGGGGAGCTGTTTTTT. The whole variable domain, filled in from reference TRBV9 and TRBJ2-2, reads DSGVTQTPKHLITATGQRVTLRCSPRSGDLSVYWYQQSLDQGLQFLIQYYNGEERAKGNILERFSAQQFPDLHSELNLSSLELGDSALYFCASRTGVNTGELFFGEGSRLTVL.

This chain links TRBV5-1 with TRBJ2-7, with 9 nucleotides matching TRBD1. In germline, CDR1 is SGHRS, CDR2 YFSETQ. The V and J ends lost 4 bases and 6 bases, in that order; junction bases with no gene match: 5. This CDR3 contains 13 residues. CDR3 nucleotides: TGCGCCAGCAGCCTAGGACAGGGGCGCGAGCAGTACGTC. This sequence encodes CASSLGQGREQYV.

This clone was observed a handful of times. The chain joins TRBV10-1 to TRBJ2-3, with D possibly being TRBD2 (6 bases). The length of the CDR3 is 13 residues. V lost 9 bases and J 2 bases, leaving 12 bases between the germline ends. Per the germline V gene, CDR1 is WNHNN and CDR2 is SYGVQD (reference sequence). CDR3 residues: CASRRGLTDTQYF. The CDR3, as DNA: TGCGCCAGTCGTAGGGGACTCACAGATACGCAGTATTTT.

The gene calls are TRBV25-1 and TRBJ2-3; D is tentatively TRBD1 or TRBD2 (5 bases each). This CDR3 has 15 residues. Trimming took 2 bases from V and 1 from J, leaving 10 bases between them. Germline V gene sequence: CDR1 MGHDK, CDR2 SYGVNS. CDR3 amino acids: CASSESGTGTDTQYF. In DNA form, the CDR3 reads TGTGCCAGCAGTGAAAGTGGGACGGGCACAGATACGCAGTATTTT.

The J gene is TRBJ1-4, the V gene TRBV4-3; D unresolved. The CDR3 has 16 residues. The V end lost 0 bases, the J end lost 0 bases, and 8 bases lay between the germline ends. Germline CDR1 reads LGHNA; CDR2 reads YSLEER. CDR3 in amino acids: CASSQEPGPTNEKLFF. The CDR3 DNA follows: TGCGCCAGCAGCCAAGAACCCGGCCCAACTAATGAAAAACTGTTTTTT.

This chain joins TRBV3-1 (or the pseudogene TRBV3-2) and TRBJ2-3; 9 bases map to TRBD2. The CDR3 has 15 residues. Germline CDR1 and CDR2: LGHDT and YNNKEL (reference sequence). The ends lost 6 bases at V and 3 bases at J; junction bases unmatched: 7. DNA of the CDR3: TGTGCCAGCAGTCGAAGACTAGCGGAAACAGATACGCAGTATTTT. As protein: CASSRRLAETDTQYF.